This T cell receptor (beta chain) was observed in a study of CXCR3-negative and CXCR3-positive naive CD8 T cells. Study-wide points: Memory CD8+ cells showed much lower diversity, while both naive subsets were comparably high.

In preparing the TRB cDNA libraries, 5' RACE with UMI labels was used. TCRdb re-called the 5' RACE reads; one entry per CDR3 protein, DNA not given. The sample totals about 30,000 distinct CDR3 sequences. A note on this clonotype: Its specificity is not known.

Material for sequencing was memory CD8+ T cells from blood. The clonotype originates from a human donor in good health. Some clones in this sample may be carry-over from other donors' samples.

CDR3 sequence: CASSLVSYEQYF. This rearrangement joins TRBV7-9 to TRBJ2-7. Germline lookup yields CDR1 SEHNR and CDR2 FQNEAQ (reference sequence). This CDR3 comprises 12 residues.